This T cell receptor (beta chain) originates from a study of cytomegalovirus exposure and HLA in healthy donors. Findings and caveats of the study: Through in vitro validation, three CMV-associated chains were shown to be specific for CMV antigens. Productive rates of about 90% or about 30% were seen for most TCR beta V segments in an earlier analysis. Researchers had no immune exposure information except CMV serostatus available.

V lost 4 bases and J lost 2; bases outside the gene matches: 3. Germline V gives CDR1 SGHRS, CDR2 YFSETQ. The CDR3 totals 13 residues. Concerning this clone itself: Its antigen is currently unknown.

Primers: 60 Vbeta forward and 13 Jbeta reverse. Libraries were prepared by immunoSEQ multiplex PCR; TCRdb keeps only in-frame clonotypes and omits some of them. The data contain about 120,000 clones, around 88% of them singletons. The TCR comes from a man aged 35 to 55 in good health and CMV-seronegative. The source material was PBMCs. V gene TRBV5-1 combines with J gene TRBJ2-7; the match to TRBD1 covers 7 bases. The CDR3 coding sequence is TGCGCCAGCAGCCCCGGGACAGCCTACGAGCAGTACTTC. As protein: CASSPGTAYEQYF.